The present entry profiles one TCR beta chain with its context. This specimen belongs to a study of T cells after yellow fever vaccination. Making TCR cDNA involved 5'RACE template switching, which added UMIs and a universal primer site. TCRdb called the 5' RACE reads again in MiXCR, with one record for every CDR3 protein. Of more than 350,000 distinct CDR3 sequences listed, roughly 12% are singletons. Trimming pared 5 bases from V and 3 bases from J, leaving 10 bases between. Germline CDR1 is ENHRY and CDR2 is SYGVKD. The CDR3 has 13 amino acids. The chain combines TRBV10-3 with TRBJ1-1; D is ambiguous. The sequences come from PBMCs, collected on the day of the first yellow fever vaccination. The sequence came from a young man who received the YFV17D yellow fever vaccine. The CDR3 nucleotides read TGTGCCATCAGTTCGCGTGGCGACACTGAAGCTTTCTTT. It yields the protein CAISSRGDTEAFF.